These 21 T cell receptor beta chains originate from one sample sequenced in a study of post-analysis software for immune sequencing data. Study-wide results and caveats: TRBV5-6, TRBV5-1 and TRBV20-1 were among about 5 TRBV segments more frequent in patients than controls.

Their target antigens are unknown. Included in the TCR beta cDNA libraries were unique molecular identifiers. Each CDR3 protein is one row after TCRdb ran MiXCR on the PCR reads. In the table there are 350,000 to 450,000 distinct CDR3 sequences, less than 35% of which are singletons. The sample consisted of blood. These receptor sequences come from a girl aged 10 to 17 with multiple sclerosis.

This clonotype was counted only a few times. V and J are TRBV7-2 and TRBJ2-7, with D possibly being TRBD2 (7 bases). The V gene lost 4 bases and the J gene lost 5 bases, with 15 bases spanning the gap. CDR1 is SGHTA and CDR2 is FQGNSA in the germline V gene. This CDR3 is 14 amino acids long. The DNA of the CDR3 is TGTGCCAGCAGCTCCCAGGGAGGGGGTAACGAGCAGTACTTC. Translating it yields CASSSQGGGNEQYF.

This clonotype showed up just a few times. The chain employs TRBV28 and TRBJ2-5; 8 nucleotides agree with TRBD1. Germline CDR1 reads MDHEN; CDR2 reads SYDVKM. V lost 4 bases and J lost 3; bases outside the gene matches: 7. The CDR3 sequence is 15 residues long. The CDR3 sequence is CASSSPWTGKETQYF. CDR3 DNA: TGTGCCAGCAGTTCCCCCTGGACAGGGAAAGAGACCCAGTACTTC.

This clonotype appeared a few times. The V call is TRBV4-3, the J call TRBJ2-7; TRBD1 matches at 7 bases. The germline CDR1 and CDR2 sequences are LGHNA and YSLEER. V lost 0 bases, J lost 0 bases, and 17 bases stayed unmatched. The CDR3 extends over 20 amino acids. The CDR3 protein is CASSQEKGALGTVPSYEQYF. The DNA of the CDR3 is TGCGCCAGCAGCCAAGAAAAGGGGGCTCTAGGAACGGTTCCCTCCTACGAGCAGTACTTC.

This clonotype has just a few counts. The V gene is TRBV29-1, the J gene TRBJ1-2, with D hard to call. The V end lost 6 bases, the J end lost 8 bases, and 25 bases lay between the germline ends. Germline loops: CDR1 SQVTM, CDR2 ANQGSEA. The CDR3 contains 15 residues. The CDR3 is CSVLQDRAPFEGYTF. The DNA of the CDR3 is TGCAGCGTATTACAAGACCGGGCCCCTTTTGAAGGCTACACCTTC.

The V gene is TRBV5-1, the J gene TRBJ2-7; the D is unclear. Germline CDR1 SGHRS, CDR2 YFSETQ. Between the trimmed V and J ends, which lost 0 bases and 0 bases, there was a span of 7 bases. The CDR3 contains 14 residues. The CDR3 DNA reads TGCGCCAGCAGCTTGGCAGGCGACTCCTACGAGCAGTACTTC. This codes for CASSLAGDSYEQYF.

Written as DNA, the CDR3 is TGTGCCAGCAGTTTAAGGGCAAATCAGCCCCAGCATTTT. It yields the protein CASSLRANQPQHF. V is TRBV6-5 and J is TRBJ1-5; D is undetermined. The CDR3 contains 13 residues. Germline loops: CDR1 MNHEY, CDR2 SVGAGI. Trimming left V 4 bases short and J 4 bases short, with 8 bases between.

This clonotype was counted between two and nine times. The chain uses TRBV6-1 and TRBJ2-3, with D hard to call. The CDR3 runs to 12 residues. Looked up from germline, CDR1 is MNHNS and CDR2 is SASEGT. V lost 8 bases and J lost 4, with 10 bases in between. The DNA of the CDR3 is TGTGCCAGCCACGTCTGGCCAGATACGCAGTATTTT. Translated, it gives CASHVWPDTQYF.

The V gene is TRBV12-3 or TRBV12-4, the J gene TRBJ1-2, with D perhaps TRBD1 (5 bases). This CDR3 is 13 amino acids long. Trimming cost V 5 bases and J 1 base, with 8 bases left between them. In nucleotides, the CDR3 is TGTGCCAGCAGTATACAGGATAACTATGGCTACACCTTC. Protein: CASSIQDNYGYTF.

The rearrangement links TRBV20-1 to TRBJ2-2; no definite D call. In germline, CDR1 is DFQATT, CDR2 SNEGSKA (reference sequence). Trimming took off 1 base at V and 1 base at J, with 4 bases between the two ends. The CDR3 length is 13 residues. The DNA for the CDR3 is TGCAGTGCTAGAGTGATGAACACCGGGGAGCTGTTTTTT. Its translation is CSARVMNTGELFF.

The V call is TRBV4-1, the J call TRBJ2-1; TRBD2 might be the D (7 bases). CDR1 is MGHRA and CDR2 is YSYEKL in the germline V gene. The CDR3 loop spans 16 amino acids. V lost 3 bases and J 3 bases, leaving 15 bases between the germline ends. CDR3 residues: CASSHLEGGDYNEQFF. CDR3 nucleotides: TGCGCCAGCAGCCATCTTGAGGGGGGGGACTACAATGAGCAGTTCTTC.

This clonotype was found a few times. V and J are TRBV5-5 and TRBJ1-6; D is ambiguous. Trimming took off 2 bases at V and 0 bases at J, with 9 bases between the two ends. The CDR3 is 16 amino acids. CDR1 is SGHKS and CDR2 is YYEKEE in the germline V gene (reference sequence). The CDR3 region is CASSLTWSSYNSPLHF. CDR3 DNA sequence: TGTGCCAGCAGCTTAACGTGGAGCTCCTATAATTCACCCCTCCACTTT.

The rearrangement links TRBV29-1 to TRBJ2-2; the D gene could be TRBD1 or TRBD2 (5 bases each). CDR3 size: 14 residues. CDR1 and CDR2 (germline): SQVTM, ANQGSEA. With 3 bases removed from V and 1 base from J, the gap between germline ends came to 9 bases. CDR3 residues: CSVDQGRNTGELFF. Here the CDR3 DNA reads TGCAGCGTTGACCAGGGACGGAACACCGGGGAGCTGTTTTTT.

The rearrangement links TRBV9 to TRBJ2-5, with 10 bases lining up with TRBD1. The CDR3 consists of 15 residues. Trimming removed 7 bases from V and 5 bases from J; junction bases left unmatched: 11. Germline assignment: CDR1 SGDLS and CDR2 YYNGEE. The chain's CDR3 is CASSPTGQGRETQYF. For the CDR3, the DNA is TGTGCCAGCTCACCGACGGGACAGGGGAGGGAGACCCAGTACTTC.

V gene TRBV5-1 combines with J gene TRBJ2-2; TRBD1 aligns across 9 bases. In germline, CDR1 is SGHRS, CDR2 YFSETQ. V was pared by 0 bases and J by 4 bases, with 4 bases of the junction left unmatched. The length of the CDR3 is 16 residues. The CDR3 sequence: CASSLVGTGTTGELFF. As DNA, the CDR3 is TGCGCCAGCAGCTTGGTGGGGACAGGGACCACCGGGGAGCTGTTTTTT.

This clonotype appeared a single time. V is TRBV9 and J is TRBJ2-2, with D hard to call. The CDR3 contains 16 residues. The V gene's germline CDR1 is SGDLS and CDR2 YYNGEE. Trimming removed 4 bases at V and 0 bases at J, with 13 bases between. The CDR3 reads CASSPANPTNTGELFF. CDR3 sequence (DNA): TGTGCCAGCAGCCCCGCGAACCCGACGAACACCGGGGAGCTGTTTTTT.

The chain joins TRBV9 to TRBJ1-2; 7 bases are a match to TRBD1. The junction had 4 bases not matched to a gene; V was cut back by 2 bases and J by 3 bases. The CDR3 consists of 14 residues. Germline V lookup: CDR1 SGDLS, CDR2 YYNGEE. CDR3: CASSVGTEDYGYTF. In DNA form, the CDR3 reads TGTGCCAGCAGCGTCGGGACAGAGGACTATGGCTACACCTTC.

V and J are TRBV20-1 and TRBJ2-1, with 14 nucleotides matching TRBD2. This CDR3 has 15 residues. V shed 6 bases and J 1 base; nucleotides not matched to a gene: 2. CDR1 DFQATT and CDR2 SNEGSKA come from the germline V gene (reference sequence). CDR3 in amino acids: CSAGLAGGSYNEQFF. In nucleotides, the CDR3 is TGCAGTGCAGGACTAGCGGGGGGTTCCTACAATGAGCAGTTCTTC.

This clonotype appeared once. The CDR3 DNA sequence: TGTGCCAGCAGTTTAGGGGGCCAGCTTATCGATGGCTACACCTTC. Protein sequence: CASSLGGQLIDGYTF. V gene TRBV28 combines with J gene TRBJ1-2; tentative D call: TRBD1 (6 bases). Trimming took off 2 bases at V and 6 bases at J, with 16 bases between the two ends. Germline values: CDR1 MDHEN, CDR2 SYDVKM. The length of the CDR3 is 15 residues.

The J gene is TRBJ1-2, the V gene TRBV12-3 or TRBV12-4; 7 bases match TRBD1. The V segment lost 4 bases and the J segment 5 bases; nucleotides outside the gene matches: 10. This CDR3 is built from 15 residues. The CDR3: CASSSRRGRGYGYTF. CDR3 in DNA: TGTGCCAGCAGTTCGAGAAGGGGGCGCGGTTATGGCTACACCTTC.

This clonotype was picked up a small number of times. The genes are TRBV7-9 and TRBJ2-4, with a weak D call TRBD1 (7 bases). Trimming removed 5 bases from V and 3 bases from J, with 17 bases in between. Germline V gene sequence: CDR1 SEHNR, CDR2 FQNEAQ (reference sequence). CDR3 length: 16 residues. CDR3 amino acids: CASSQGGREGKNIQYF. Here the CDR3 DNA reads TGTGCCAGCAGCCAGGGGGGCAGAGAAGGCAAAAACATTCAGTACTTC.

The chain joins TRBV4-1 to TRBJ2-5, with TRBD1 matching 8 bases. The CDR3 extends over 15 amino acids. Germline V gene sequence: CDR1 MGHRA, CDR2 YSYEKL. Losses at the gene ends were 1 base for V and 4 bases for J; bases not matched to a gene: 5. Here the CDR3 reads CASSQVGQGLETQYF. In DNA, the CDR3 is TGCGCCAGCAGCCAAGTCGGACAGGGACTAGAGACCCAGTACTTC.